The sequence of this TCR beta chain was determined in a study of cytomegalovirus exposure and HLA in healthy donors. Study-wide background: Out of 150 million to 200 million T cells, an earlier analysis found roughly 100 million unique TCR beta sequences in total. Early on, a data release was issued that held approximately 92 million unique TCRs from HLA-typed donors.

About this clone itself: Its antigen remains unidentified.

60 Vbeta and 13 Jbeta primers were used in PCR. The table came from immunoSEQ multiplex PCR; TCRdb's copy has only in-frame clones and leaves some out. The table records 110,000 or so clones, roughly 80% of them present only once. The study, taken as a whole, reports: In a later analysis, common viral pathogens appeared linked to several of the most significant clusters.

The CDR3 is 14 amino acids. Unmatched junction bases numbered 4, after V lost 5 bases and J lost 6 bases. The germline gives CDR1 SEHNR, CDR2 FQNEAQ (reference sequence). The TCR sequence derives from a man in his fifties or sixties in good health and CMV-seropositive. The V and J genes are TRBV7-9 and TRBJ1-4; 9 nucleotides agree with TRBD1. Sample: PBMCs. CDR3: CASSRTGDHEKLFF. In DNA, the CDR3 is TGTGCCAGCAGCAGGACAGGGGACCATGAAAAACTGTTTTTT.